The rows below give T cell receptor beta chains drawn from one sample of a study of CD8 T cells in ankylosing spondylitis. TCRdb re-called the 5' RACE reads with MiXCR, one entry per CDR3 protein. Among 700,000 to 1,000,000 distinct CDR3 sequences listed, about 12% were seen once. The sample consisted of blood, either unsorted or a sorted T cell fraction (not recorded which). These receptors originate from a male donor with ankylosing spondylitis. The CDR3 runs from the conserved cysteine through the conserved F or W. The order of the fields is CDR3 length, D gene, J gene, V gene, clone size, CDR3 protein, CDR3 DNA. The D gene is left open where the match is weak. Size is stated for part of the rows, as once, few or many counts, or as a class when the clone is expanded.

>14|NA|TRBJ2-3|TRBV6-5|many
CASSYRVSTDTQYF
TGTGCCAGCAGTTACAGGGTTAGCACAGATACGCAGTATTTT
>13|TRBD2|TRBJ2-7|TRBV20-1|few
CSTSGKWYYEQYF
TGCTCGACTAGCGGGAAATGGTACTACGAGCAGTACTTC
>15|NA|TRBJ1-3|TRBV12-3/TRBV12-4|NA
CASSRRASSGNTIYF
TGTGCCAGCAGCCGCAGGGCTAGCTCTGGAAACACCATATATTTT
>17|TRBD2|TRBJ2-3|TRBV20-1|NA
CSARGLAGGTVTDTQYF
TGCAGTGCTAGGGGACTAGCGGGGGGAACAGTCACAGATACGCAGTATTTT
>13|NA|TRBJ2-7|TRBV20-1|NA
CSASRRGAYEQYF
TGCAGTGCTAGTCGCAGGGGGGCCTACGAGCAGTACTTC
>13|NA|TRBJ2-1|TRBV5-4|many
CASSLVDRGEQFF
TGTGCCAGCAGCTTGGTAGATCGCGGTGAGCAGTTCTTC
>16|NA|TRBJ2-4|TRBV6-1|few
CASTTAGPPPKNIQYF
TGTGCAAGCACTACGGCGGGCCCCCCCCCAAAAAACATTCAGTACTTC
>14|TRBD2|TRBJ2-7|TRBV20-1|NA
CSAPMREGPYEQYF
TGCAGTGCTCCTATGCGGGAGGGCCCGTACGAGCAGTACTTC
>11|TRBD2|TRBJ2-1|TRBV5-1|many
CASSLSGRSFF
TGCGCCAGCAGCTTGAGCGGGAGGTCGTTCTTC
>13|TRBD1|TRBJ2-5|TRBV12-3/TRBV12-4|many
CASSFGTEGPQYF
TGTGCCAGCAGTTTTGGGACAGAAGGACCCCAGTACTTC
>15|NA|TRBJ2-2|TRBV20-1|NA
CSARVGGDPGGELFF
TGCAGTGCTAGAGTAGGGGGAGACCCCGGCGGGGAGCTGTTTTTT
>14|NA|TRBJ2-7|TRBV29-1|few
CSVLFPGNLNEQYF
TGCAGCGTTCTTTTTCCAGGGAATTTAAACGAGCAGTACTTC
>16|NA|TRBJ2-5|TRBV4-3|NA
CASSQGSGDRQETQYF
TGCGCCAGCAGCCAAGGCAGCGGAGACAGGCAAGAGACCCAGTACTTC
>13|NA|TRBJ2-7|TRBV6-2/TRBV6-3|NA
CASKTATTYEQYF
TGTGCCAGCAAGACCGCCACAACCTACGAGCAGTACTTC
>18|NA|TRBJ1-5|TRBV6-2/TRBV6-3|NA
CASRLGGRAGTVNQPQHF
TGTGCCAGCAGGCTAGGTGGCCGGGCCGGTACCGTCAATCAGCCCCAGCATTTT
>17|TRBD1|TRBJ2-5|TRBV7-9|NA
CASTSYRTGEDRETQYF
TGTGCCAGCACCTCCTACAGGACAGGGGAAGATCGGGAGACCCAGTACTTC
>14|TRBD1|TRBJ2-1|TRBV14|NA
CASSRDRANNEQFF
TGTGCCAGCAGCCGGGACAGGGCGAACAATGAGCAGTTCTTC
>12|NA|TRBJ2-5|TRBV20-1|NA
CSATRVPETQYF
TGCAGTGCTACCAGGGTCCCGGAGACCCAGTACTTC
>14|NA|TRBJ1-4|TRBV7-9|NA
CASSSQGRAEKLFF
TGTGCCAGCAGCTCCCAGGGGAGGGCTGAAAAACTGTTTTTT
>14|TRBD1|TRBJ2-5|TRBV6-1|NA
CASSGQGLQETQYF
TGTGCCAGCAGTGGACAGGGTCTACAAGAGACCCAGTACTTC
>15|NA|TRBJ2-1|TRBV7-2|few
CASSLVASWYNEQFF
TGTGCCAGCAGCTTAGTTGCTAGCTGGTACAATGAGCAGTTCTTC
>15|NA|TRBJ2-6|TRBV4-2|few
CASSQEGAGANVLTF
TGTGCCAGCAGCCAAGAGGGGGCTGGGGCCAACGTCCTGACTTTC